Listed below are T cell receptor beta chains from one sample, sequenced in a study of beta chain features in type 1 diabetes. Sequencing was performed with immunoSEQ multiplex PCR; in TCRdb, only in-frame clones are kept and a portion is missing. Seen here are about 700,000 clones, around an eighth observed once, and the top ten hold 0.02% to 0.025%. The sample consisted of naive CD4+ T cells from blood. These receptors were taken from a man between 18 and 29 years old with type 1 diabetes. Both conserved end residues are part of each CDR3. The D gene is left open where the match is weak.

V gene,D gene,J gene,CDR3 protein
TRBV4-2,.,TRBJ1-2,CASSPQLADGRYGYTF
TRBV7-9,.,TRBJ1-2,CASSPDTNGYTF
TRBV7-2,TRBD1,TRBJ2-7,CASSLTRTGYEQYF
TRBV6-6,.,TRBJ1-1,CASQSGRGVTEAFF
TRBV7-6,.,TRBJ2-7,CASSLSSYEQYF
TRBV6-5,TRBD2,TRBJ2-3,CASREAGGTDTQYF
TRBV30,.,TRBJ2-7,CAWSDQVSYEQYF
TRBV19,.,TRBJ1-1,CASRDDDTEAFF
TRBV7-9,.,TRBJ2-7,CASSLVSSEQYF
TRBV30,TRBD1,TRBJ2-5,CAWGQGAAETQYF
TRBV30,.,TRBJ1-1,CAWSWGRGTEAFF
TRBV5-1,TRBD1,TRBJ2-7,CASSSTGTEQYF
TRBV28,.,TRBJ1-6,CASGKDRLNSPLHF
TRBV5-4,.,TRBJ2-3,CASSLWQGSPDTQYF
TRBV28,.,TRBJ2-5,CASSLSQIQETQYF
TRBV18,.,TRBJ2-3,CASSPQLQGDTQYF
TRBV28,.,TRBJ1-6,CASSFTHSPLHF
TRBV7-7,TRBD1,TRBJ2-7,CASSPGQGAGEQYF
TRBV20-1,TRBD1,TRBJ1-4,CSALDRQGLFF
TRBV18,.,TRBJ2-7,CASSPPDGGGMGEQYF
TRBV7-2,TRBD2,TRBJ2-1,CASSLAPPSGGYNEQFF
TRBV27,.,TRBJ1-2,CASSLWPRGYGYTF
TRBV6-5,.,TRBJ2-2,CASSYSPGMETGELFF
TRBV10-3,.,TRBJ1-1,CAISESGPNTEAFF
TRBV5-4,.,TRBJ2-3,CASSLRVEAGTDTQYF
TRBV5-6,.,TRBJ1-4,CASSYSAGTRNEKLFF
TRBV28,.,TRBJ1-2,CASSSDNYGYTF
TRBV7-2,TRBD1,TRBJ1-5,CARSLGAQGGNQPQHF
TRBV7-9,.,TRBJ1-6,CASSLLARGDSPLHF
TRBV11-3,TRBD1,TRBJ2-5,CASSLGQGGYQETQYF
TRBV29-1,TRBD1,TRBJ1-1,CSVQQGAGGTEAFF
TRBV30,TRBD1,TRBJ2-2,CAWIGGQRTGELFF
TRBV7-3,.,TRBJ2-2,CASSSRQTNTGELFF
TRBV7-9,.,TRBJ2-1,CASSLDLPWEQFF
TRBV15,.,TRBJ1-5,CATSRQSAQPQHF
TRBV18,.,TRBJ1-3,CASSPRESGNTIYF
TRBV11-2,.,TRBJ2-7,CASSLGGWGPDYEQYF
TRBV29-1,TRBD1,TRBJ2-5,CSVDQGAGETQYF
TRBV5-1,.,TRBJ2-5,CASSLGLRPQETQYF
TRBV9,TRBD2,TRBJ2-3,CASSVGVSGDIRTDTQYF
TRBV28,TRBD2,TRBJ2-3,CAGSPGVAGGLDTQYF
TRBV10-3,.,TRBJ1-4,CAISESKGNNEKLFF